These 14 T cell receptor beta chains were all obtained from the same sample, sequenced in a study of shared clonotypes between healthy human individuals. Using immunoSEQ multiplex PCR, the repertoire was profiled, and TCRdb retains in-frame clones only, with some absent. Of about 300,000 clones in the sample, around two thirds are singletons; the top ten hold 10%. Sequencing was carried out using memory CD4+ T cells sorted from blood. Regarding subset: CD45RA-negative fraction. All receptors derive from a man under 40 in good health.

The CDR3 bases are TGTGCCAGCAGGGGGGGACAGAATAATTACAATGAGCAGTTCTTC. Residues: CASRGGQNNYNEQFF. The V and J genes are TRBV6-1 and TRBJ2-1, with D perhaps matching TRBD1 (7 bases). The CDR3 spans 15 residues. Trimming stripped 6 bases from V and 4 bases from J, with 16 bases between. Looked up from germline, CDR1 is MNHNS and CDR2 is SASEGT.

V is TRBV18 and J is TRBJ2-7; tentatively, D is TRBD2 (6 bases). Germline V CDR1 and CDR2: KGHSH, LQKENI. The length of the CDR3 is 14 residues. V lost 3 bases and J lost 2, with 11 bases in between. The CDR3 protein is CASSPGVAAYEQYF. As DNA, the CDR3 is TGTGCCAGCTCACCTGGGGTAGCGGCCTACGAGCAGTACTTC.

This chain connects TRBV5-1 to TRBJ2-1, with 7 bases matching TRBD1. Germline V gives CDR1 SGHRS, CDR2 YFSETQ. Trimming removed 4 bases from V and 1 base from J; junction bases left unmatched: 5. CDR3 length: 15 residues. The CDR3 sequence: CASSLTGNSYNEQFF. CDR3 in DNA: TGCGCCAGCAGCCTGACAGGGAATTCCTACAATGAGCAGTTCTTC. Looking up the rest from reference TRBV5-1 and TRBJ2-1 gives the full variable domain: KAGVTQTPRYLIKTRGQQVTLSCSPISGHRSVSWYQQTPGQGLQFLFEYFSETQRNKGNFPGRFSGRQFSNSRSEMNVSTLELGDSALYLCASSLTGNSYNEQFFGPGTRLTVL.

The chain joins TRBV18 to TRBJ2-1; 8 bases map to TRBD2. Per germline, CDR1 KGHSH and CDR2 LQKENI. The CDR3 length is 18 residues. The V and J ends lost 3 bases and 7 bases, in that order; junction bases with no gene match: 17. CDR3 nucleotides: TGTGCCAGCTCACCCGGTACAGCGGGAGTGGTCCAATTTAATGAGCAGTTCTTC. Translation gives CASSPGTAGVVQFNEQFF.

The CDR3 loop is CASSLTRLAGGPGADTQYF. CDR3 sequence (DNA): TGTGCCAGCAGTTTAACAAGACTAGCGGGAGGGCCGGGGGCGGATACGCAGTATTTT. This sequence joins TRBV27 and TRBJ2-3; 14 positions agree with TRBD2. After removal of 2 bases from V and 6 bases from J, the junction contained 13 bases not matched to a gene. Germline V gives CDR1 MNHEY, CDR2 SMNVEV (reference sequence). This CDR3 is 19 amino acids long.

CDR3 bases: TGTGCCAGTAGTATAGCTCAGCGCGGTGAGCAGTTCTTC. It translates to CASSIAQRGEQFF. This chain uses TRBV19 with TRBJ2-1; D ambiguous. Germline CDR1 and CDR2: LNHDA and SQIVND (reference sequence). The CDR3 totals 13 residues. The ends were cut back, 1 base at V and 9 bases at J, with 10 bases in the middle.

For the CDR3, the DNA is TGTGCCAGCAGCTTTATGCTGGCTGGGGCCAACGTCCTGACTTTC. Encoded protein: CASSFMLAGANVLTF. The chain recombines TRBV5-6 with TRBJ2-6; no firm D call. Germline CDR1 and CDR2: SGHDT and YYEEEE. The V end lost 2 bases, the J end lost 2 bases, and 8 bases lay between the germline ends. The CDR3 has 15 residues.

V is TRBV7-9 and J is TRBJ1-2; TRBD1 matches 7 bases. J lost 2 bases, V lost 4 bases, and 7 bases had no gene match. The germline V gene has CDR1 SEHNR and CDR2 FQNEAQ (reference sequence). The CDR3 sequence is 15 residues long. The CDR3 bases are TGTGCCAGCAGCTCCAAACAGGGGACGAACTATGGCTACACCTTC. As protein: CASSSKQGTNYGYTF.

The chain uses TRBV12-5 and TRBJ2-1, with TRBD1 as a possible D gene (7 bases). Trimming left V 1 base short and J 6 bases short, with 19 bases between. Germline V lookup: CDR1 LGHNT, CDR2 FRNRAP. The CDR3 extends over 17 amino acids. In DNA form, the CDR3 reads TGTGCTAGTGGTTTGGGCACTGGAGGGGGCGCTTTCAATGAGCAGTTCTTC. Protein sequence: CASGLGTGGGAFNEQFF.

This clone was seen a few times. The V call is TRBV7-8, the J call TRBJ1-4; 9 bases map to TRBD1. With 5 bases clipped from V and 8 bases from J, the junction kept 3 bases outside the gene matches. Germline V lookup: CDR1 SGHVS, CDR2 FQNEAQ. The CDR3 covers 13 residues. The CDR3 here is CASSRDRDEKLFF. CDR3 in DNA: TGTGCCAGCAGCCGGGACAGGGACGAAAAACTGTTTTTT. Combining the CDR3 with reference TRBV7-8 and TRBJ1-4 gives the whole variable domain GAGVSQSPRYKVAKRGQDVALRCDPISGHVSLFWYQQALGQGPEFLTYFQNEAQLDKSGLPSDRFFAERPEGSVSTLKIQRTQQEDSAVYLCASSRDRDEKLFFGSGTQLSVL.

About this clone: The sample holds other DNA sequences that translate to the same CDR3. V is TRBV7-9 and J is TRBJ2-7; 7 bases fit TRBD2. The J segment lost 4 bases and the V segment lost 5 bases, leaving 2 bases of the junction unmatched. This CDR3 spans 12 amino acids. Germline V gene lookup returns CDR1 SEHNR and CDR2 FQNEAQ (reference sequence). The CDR3 here is CASSPGRYEQYF. The CDR3 nucleotides read TGTGCCAGCAGCCCCGGGAGGTACGAGCAGTACTTC.

This chain joins TRBV2 and TRBJ2-5; D is possibly TRBD1 or TRBD2 (5 bases each). In germline, CDR1 is SNHLY, CDR2 FYNNEI. The V and J ends lost 3 bases and 0 bases respectively, with 8 bases between them. The CDR3 has 14 residues. As DNA, the CDR3 is TGTGCCAGCAGTGATTTGGGGGACCAAGAGACCCAGTACTTC. Its protein product is CASSDLGDQETQYF. The entire variable domain, with the rest obtained from reference TRBV2 and TRBJ2-5, is as follows: EPEVTQTPSHQVTQMGQEVILRCVPISNHLYFYWYRQILGQKVEFLVSFYNNEISEKSEIFDDQFSVERPDGSNFTLKIRSTKLEDSAMYFCASSDLGDQETQYFGPGTRLLVL.

The chain uses TRBV6-6 and TRBJ2-3, with D unresolved. This CDR3 comprises 12 residues. V lost 3 bases to trimming and J lost 4 bases, with 5 bases between them. Germline CDR1 and CDR2: MNHNY and SVGAGI (reference sequence). For the CDR3, the DNA is TGTGCCAGCAGTTATCCCGCAGATACGCAGTATTTT. This gives the protein CASSYPADTQYF.

The count of this clone is one. This CDR3 reads CASSELGTGRGYTF. The CDR3 DNA reads as TGTGCCAGCAGTGAATTAGGGACAGGGAGAGGCTACACCTTC. The chain carries TRBV6-1 and TRBJ1-2; 9 bases align to TRBD1. The germline CDR1 and CDR2 sequences are MNHNS and SASEGT. Trimming cost V 2 bases and J 8 bases; bases outside gene matches: 6. The CDR3 has 14 amino acids.